Listed below are T cell receptor beta chains from one sample, sequenced in a study of CD8 T cells in ankylosing spondylitis. One entry per CDR3 protein results from TCRdb running MiXCR on the 5' RACE reads. The data show about 540,000 distinct CDR3 sequences, over 9.5% seen once. The sample was blood, either unsorted or a sorted T cell fraction (not recorded which). Source of these receptors: a male donor with ankylosing spondylitis. The CDR3 runs from the conserved cysteine through the conserved F or W. A D gene is named only where the DNA matches it firmly. Clone size is stated in some rows and not others, as once, few, many or a class when expanded.

abundance,j_gene,d_gene,v_gene,CDR3nt,CDR3aa
many,TRBJ2-5,-,TRBV5-1,TGCGCCAGCAGCTTGGTAGGGGAGGAGACCCAGTACTTC,CASSLVGEETQYF
many,TRBJ2-1,-,TRBV6-4,TGTGCCAGCAGTGGGGGAGAGGGCATGGCCAGCCCCAATGAGCAGTTCTTC,CASSGGEGMASPNEQFF
many,TRBJ1-2,TRBD1,TRBV12-3/TRBV12-4,TGTGCCAGCAGTTTGGGCCAGGGGGCTTATTATGGCTACACCTTC,CASSLGQGAYYGYTF
-,TRBJ2-2,TRBD1,TRBV11-1,TGTGCCAGCAGTTCATTACAAACCGCTCTAACAGGGGCCGGGGAGCTGTTTTTT,CASSSLQTALTGAGELFF
few,TRBJ1-2,-,TRBV6-1,TGTGCCAGCAGTATTACACCTAACTATGGCTACACCTTC,CASSITPNYGYTF
many,TRBJ2-1,-,TRBV3-1,TGTGCCAGCAGCCGGCAGACTTTAAACAATGAGCAGTTCTTC,CASSRQTLNNEQFF
many,TRBJ1-3,-,TRBV15,TGTGCCACCAGCGGAGGGCCAGGAAACACCATATATTTT,CATSGGPGNTIYF
-,TRBJ2-3,TRBD2,TRBV7-8,TGTGCCAGCAGCTTACCCACTAGCGGGAGGGCTGGTACGCAGTATTTT,CASSLPTSGRAGTQYF
many,TRBJ2-1,TRBD2,TRBV14,TGTGCCAGCAGCCAAGGAACTAGCGGGAGTATGTACAATGAGCAGTTCTTC,CASSQGTSGSMYNEQFF
many,TRBJ1-1,TRBD1,TRBV29-1,TGCAGCGGCGACAGGGTGGTCACTGAAGCTTTCTTT,CSGDRVVTEAFF
many,TRBJ2-1,-,TRBV20-1,TGCAGTGCTGGGGTCTCGATTGAGCAGTTCTTC,CSAGVSIEQFF
few,TRBJ1-1,-,TRBV29-1,TGCAGCGTGCTCAAACAGGCCATGAACACTGAAGCTTTCTTT,CSVLKQAMNTEAFF
few,TRBJ1-1,-,TRBV7-9,TGTGCCAGCAGCTTAGAGGCAGCGAACACTGAAGCTTTCTTT,CASSLEAANTEAFF
few,TRBJ2-1,-,TRBV20-1,TGCAGTGCTACCGCCCGTCGAGTGGGCCTGGGGAATGAGCAGTTCTTC,CSATARRVGLGNEQFF
few,TRBJ2-2,TRBD1,TRBV7-9,TGTGCCAGCAGCTTAATGGTGGGGACAGGGAGCACCGGGGAGCTGTTTTTT,CASSLMVGTGSTGELFF
-,TRBJ2-7,-,TRBV5-6,TGTGCCAGCAGCTTGGGGCCAGGGACCTACGAGCAGTACTTC,CASSLGPGTYEQYF
-,TRBJ2-7,-,TRBV7-2,TGTGCCAGCAGCTTAAGTCAGGACACCCACGAGCAGTACTTC,CASSLSQDTHEQYF
few,TRBJ2-1,-,TRBV20-1,TGCAGTGCTAGAGAGCATGCGGCCCACAATGAGCAGTTCTTC,CSAREHAAHNEQFF
-,TRBJ1-3,TRBD1,TRBV7-9,TGTGCCAGCAGCCCAAGACGGGACAGGGCGAGTGGAAACACCATATATTTT,CASSPRRDRASGNTIYF
few,TRBJ1-1,-,TRBV12-3/TRBV12-4,TGTGCCAGCAGTCGACAGTTAGAGAACACTGAAGCTTTCTTT,CASSRQLENTEAFF
-,TRBJ2-6,TRBD1,TRBV11-1,TGTGCCAGCAGCTTATGGACGGGACAGGGAATTTCTGGGGCCAACGTCCTGACTTTC,CASSLWTGQGISGANVLTF
-,TRBJ2-1,TRBD2,TRBV20-1,TGCAGTGCTCGAGCGGGACTAGCGTATCTAAATGAGCAGTTCTTC,CSARAGLAYLNEQFF
many,TRBJ2-3,TRBD2,TRBV20-1,TGCAGTGCTCTACTAGCGGGAGATACGCAGTATTTT,CSALLAGDTQYF
many,TRBJ2-3,TRBD2,TRBV12-3/TRBV12-4,TGTGCCAGCAGTCTACGGGGAGCGGGAGAAAATACGCAGTATTTT,CASSLRGAGENTQYF